Listed below are T cell receptor beta chains from one sample, sequenced in a study of T cell responses to AZD1222 COVID-19 vaccine. The method was immunoSEQ multiplex PCR; TCRdb's version includes in-frame clones alone and lacks a portion of them. The sample consists of about 140,000 clones, 92% of them appearing once. Sequenced here: peripheral blood, sampled 28 days after the second AZD1222 dose. Receptor source: an adult who received the AZD1222 COVID-19 vaccine. The CDR3 runs from the conserved cysteine through the conserved F or W. The order of the fields is D gene, V gene, J gene, clone size, CDR3 DNA, CDR3 protein. The D gene is left open where the match is weak. Size tells how often a clone was seen (once, few, many) or the class of an expanded clone, and some rows leave it out.

>.|TRBV23-1|TRBJ2-5|.
TGCGCCAGCAGTCAATCTCCTAGGGGAATCCAAGAGACCCAGTACTTC
CASSQSPRGIQETQYF
>.|TRBV6-1|TRBJ2-5|many
TGTGCCAGCAGTGAAGGGTGGGCGGGGGCAGTGGAGACCCAGTACTTC
CASSEGWAGAVETQYF
>.|TRBV5-1|TRBJ2-5|.
TGCGCCAGCAGCGGAGCCCAAGAGACCCAGTACTTC
CASSGAQETQYF
>.|TRBV6-5|TRBJ1-1|.
TGTGCCAGCATTACGTCACAGGGCAACACTGAAGCTTTCTTT
CASITSQGNTEAFF
>.|TRBV5-1|TRBJ2-3|.
TGCGCCAGCAGCTTGTTTGGGGCAGACACAGATACGCAGTATTTT
CASSLFGADTDTQYF
>TRBD1|TRBV7-9|TRBJ2-5|.
TGTGCCAGCAGCTGGGGACAGAGAAAGACCCAGTACTTC
CASSWGQRKTQYF
>.|TRBV28|TRBJ2-6|.
TGTGCCAGCGGGTTGTCGTCTGGGGCCAACGTCCTGACTTTC
CASGLSSGANVLTF
>.|TRBV5-6|TRBJ2-2|.
TGTGCCAGCAGCTTGGGTATGTGGGGCCGCGGCACCGGGGAGCTGTTTTTT
CASSLGMWGRGTGELFF
>TRBD2|TRBV7-8|TRBJ2-3|.
TGTGCCAGCAGCTTAGACTTTAGCCTGGAAACCGGGACTAGCGGGTCAGATACGCAGTATTTT
CASSLDFSLETGTSGSDTQYF
>.|TRBV5-6|TRBJ1-1|.
TGTGCCAGCAGCTTACCGATAACGAACACTGAAGCTTTCTTT
CASSLPITNTEAFF
>.|TRBV6-5|TRBJ1-1|.
TGTGCCAGCAAATCGGGGACTGAAGCTTTCTTT
CASKSGTEAFF
>.|TRBV2|TRBJ1-4|once
TGTGCCAGCTTGAAGGAGACAGGAGAAAAACTGTTTTTT
CASLKETGEKLFF
>.|TRBV10-3|TRBJ1-2|.
TGTGCCTCGACAGGCCCTGGGAACTATGGCTACACCTTC
CASTGPGNYGYTF